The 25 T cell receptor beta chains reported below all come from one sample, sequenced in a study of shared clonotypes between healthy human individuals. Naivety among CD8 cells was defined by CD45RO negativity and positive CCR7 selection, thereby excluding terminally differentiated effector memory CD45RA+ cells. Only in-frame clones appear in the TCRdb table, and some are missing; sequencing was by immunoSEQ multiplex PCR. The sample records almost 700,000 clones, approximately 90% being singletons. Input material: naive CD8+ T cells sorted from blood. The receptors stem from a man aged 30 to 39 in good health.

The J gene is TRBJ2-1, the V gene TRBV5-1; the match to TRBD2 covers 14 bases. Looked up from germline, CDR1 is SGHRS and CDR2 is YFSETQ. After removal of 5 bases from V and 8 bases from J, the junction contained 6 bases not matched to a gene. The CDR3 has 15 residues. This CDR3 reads CASRGTSGRLDEQFF. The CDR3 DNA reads TGCGCCAGCAGAGGGACTAGCGGGAGACTGGATGAGCAGTTCTTC.

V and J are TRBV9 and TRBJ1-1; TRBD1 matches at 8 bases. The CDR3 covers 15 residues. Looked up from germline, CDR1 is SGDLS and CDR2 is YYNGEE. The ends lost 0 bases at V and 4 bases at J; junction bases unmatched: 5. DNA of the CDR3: TGTGCCAGCAGCGTAGAGACAGGGGTGGGCACTGAAGCTTTCTTT. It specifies CASSVETGVGTEAFF.

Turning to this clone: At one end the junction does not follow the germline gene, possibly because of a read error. The CDR3 DNA follows: TGCGCCAACAGCTTTCGGACTAGAGACAACTACGAGCAGTACTTC. Its translation: CANSFRTRDNYEQYF. This chain uses TRBV4-1 with TRBJ2-7, with TRBD2 matching 7 bases. CDR1 and CDR2 (germline): MGHRA, YSYEKL. The CDR3 extends over 15 amino acids.

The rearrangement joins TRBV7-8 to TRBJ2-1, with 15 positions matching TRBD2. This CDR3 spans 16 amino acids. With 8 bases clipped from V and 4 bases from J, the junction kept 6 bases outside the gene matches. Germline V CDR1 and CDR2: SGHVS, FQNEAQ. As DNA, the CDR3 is TGTGCCAGCGGCCGGACTAGCGGGAGGGATTACAATGAGCAGTTCTTC. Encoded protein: CASGRTSGRDYNEQFF.

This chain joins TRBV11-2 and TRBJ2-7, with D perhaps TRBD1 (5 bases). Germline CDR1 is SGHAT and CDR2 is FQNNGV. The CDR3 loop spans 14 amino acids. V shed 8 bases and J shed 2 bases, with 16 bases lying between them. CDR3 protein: CASSTDSIPYEQYF. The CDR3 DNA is TGTGCCAGCTCGACTGACAGCATCCCCTACGAGCAGTACTTC.

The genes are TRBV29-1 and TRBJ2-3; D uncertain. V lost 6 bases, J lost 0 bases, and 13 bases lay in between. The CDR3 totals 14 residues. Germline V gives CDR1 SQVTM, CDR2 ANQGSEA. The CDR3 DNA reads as TGCAGCGTAGAACAAAAAACTAGCACAGATACGCAGTATTTT. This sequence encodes CSVEQKTSTDTQYF.

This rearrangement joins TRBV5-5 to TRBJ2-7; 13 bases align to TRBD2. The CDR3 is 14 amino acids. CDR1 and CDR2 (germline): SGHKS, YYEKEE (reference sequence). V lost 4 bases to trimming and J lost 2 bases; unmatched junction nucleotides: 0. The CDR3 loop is CASSGTSGAYEQYF. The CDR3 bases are TGTGCCAGCAGCGGGACTAGCGGGGCCTACGAGCAGTACTTC.

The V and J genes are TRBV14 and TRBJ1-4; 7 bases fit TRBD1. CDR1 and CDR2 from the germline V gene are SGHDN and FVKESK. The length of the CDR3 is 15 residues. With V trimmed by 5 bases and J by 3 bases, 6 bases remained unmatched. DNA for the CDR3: TGTGCCAGCAGCAAGGGGACAGTCGCTAATGAAAAACTGTTTTTT. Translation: CASSKGTVANEKLFF.

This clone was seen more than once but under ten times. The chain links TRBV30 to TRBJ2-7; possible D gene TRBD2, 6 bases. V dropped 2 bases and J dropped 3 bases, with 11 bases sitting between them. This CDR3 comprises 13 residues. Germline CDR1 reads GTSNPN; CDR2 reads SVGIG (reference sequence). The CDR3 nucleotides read TGTGCCTGGAGTATGGGACTGAGCTACGAGCAGTACTTC. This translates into CAWSMGLSYEQYF.

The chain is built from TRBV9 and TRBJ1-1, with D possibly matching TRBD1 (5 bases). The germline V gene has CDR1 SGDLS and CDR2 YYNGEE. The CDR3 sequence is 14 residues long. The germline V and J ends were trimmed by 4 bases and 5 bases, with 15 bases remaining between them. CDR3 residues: CASSPEGEGTEAFF. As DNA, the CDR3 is TGTGCCAGCAGCCCTGAAGGAGAGGGGACTGAAGCTTTCTTT. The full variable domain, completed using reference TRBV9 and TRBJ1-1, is DSGVTQTPKHLITATGQRVTLRCSPRSGDLSVYWYQQSLDQGLQFLIQYYNGEERAKGNILERFSAQQFPDLHSELNLSSLELGDSALYFCASSPEGEGTEAFFGQGTRLTVV.

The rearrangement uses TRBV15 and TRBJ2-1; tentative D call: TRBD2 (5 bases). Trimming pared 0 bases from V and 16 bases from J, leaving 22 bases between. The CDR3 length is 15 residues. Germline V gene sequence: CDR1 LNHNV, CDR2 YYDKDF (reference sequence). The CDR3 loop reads CATSRDISGASLQFF. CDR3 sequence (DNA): TGTGCCACCAGCAGAGATATTTCGGGCGCTAGCCTTCAATTCTTC.

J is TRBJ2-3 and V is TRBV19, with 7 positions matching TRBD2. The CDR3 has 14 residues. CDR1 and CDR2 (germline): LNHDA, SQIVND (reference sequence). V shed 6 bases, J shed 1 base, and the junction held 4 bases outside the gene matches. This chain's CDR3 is CASRSGVRTDTQYF. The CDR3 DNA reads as TGTGCCAGTAGAAGCGGGGTGCGCACAGATACGCAGTATTTT.

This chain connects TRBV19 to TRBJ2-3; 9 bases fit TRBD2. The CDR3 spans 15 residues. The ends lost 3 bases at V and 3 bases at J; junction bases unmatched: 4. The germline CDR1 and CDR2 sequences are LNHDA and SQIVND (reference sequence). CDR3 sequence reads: CASSIWLAGTDTQYF. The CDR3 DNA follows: TGTGCCAGTAGTATTTGGCTAGCGGGGACAGATACGCAGTATTTT.

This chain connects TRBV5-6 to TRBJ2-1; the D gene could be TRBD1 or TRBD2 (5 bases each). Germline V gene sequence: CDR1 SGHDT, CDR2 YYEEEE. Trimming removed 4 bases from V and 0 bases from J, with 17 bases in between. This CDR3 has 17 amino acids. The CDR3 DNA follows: TGTGCCAGCAGCCCCAGGGAGTGGGGGAGCTCCTACAATGAGCAGTTCTTC. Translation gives CASSPREWGSSYNEQFF.

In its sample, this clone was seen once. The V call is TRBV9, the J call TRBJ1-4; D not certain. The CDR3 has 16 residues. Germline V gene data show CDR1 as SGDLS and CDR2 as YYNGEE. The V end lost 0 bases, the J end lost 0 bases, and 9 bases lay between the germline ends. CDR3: CASSVGAESTNEKLFF. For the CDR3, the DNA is TGTGCCAGCAGCGTAGGGGCAGAGTCAACTAATGAAAAACTGTTTTTT.

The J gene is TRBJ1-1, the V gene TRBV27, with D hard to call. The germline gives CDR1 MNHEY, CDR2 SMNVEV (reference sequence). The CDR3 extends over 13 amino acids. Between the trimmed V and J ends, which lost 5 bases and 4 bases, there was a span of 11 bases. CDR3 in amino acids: CASSQASRTEAFF. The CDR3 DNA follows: TGTGCCAGCAGTCAGGCCTCTCGCACTGAAGCTTTCTTT.

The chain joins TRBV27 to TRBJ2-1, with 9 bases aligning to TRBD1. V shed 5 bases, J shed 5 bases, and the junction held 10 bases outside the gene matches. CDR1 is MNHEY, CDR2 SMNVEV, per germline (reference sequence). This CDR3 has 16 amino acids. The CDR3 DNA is TGTGCCAGCAGTCCAGGGACAGGGATGAGGGACAATGAGCAGTTCTTC. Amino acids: CASSPGTGMRDNEQFF.

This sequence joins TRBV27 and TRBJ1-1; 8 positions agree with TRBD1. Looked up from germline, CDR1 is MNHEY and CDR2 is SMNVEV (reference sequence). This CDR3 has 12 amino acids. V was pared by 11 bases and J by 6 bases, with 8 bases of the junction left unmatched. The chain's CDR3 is CAHRGGAAEAFF. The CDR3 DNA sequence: TGTGCCCACAGGGGGGGGGCCGCTGAAGCTTTCTTT.

This chain's CDR3 is CASSPEGFIDTQYF. The CDR3 nucleotides read TGTGCCAGCAGCCCGGAGGGGTTTATAGATACGCAGTATTTT. The chain has TRBV9 and TRBJ2-3; a possible D gene is TRBD2 (6 bases). Germline CDR1 and CDR2: SGDLS and YYNGEE. The CDR3 sequence is 14 residues long. V lost 4 bases, J lost 5 bases, and 14 bases lay in between.

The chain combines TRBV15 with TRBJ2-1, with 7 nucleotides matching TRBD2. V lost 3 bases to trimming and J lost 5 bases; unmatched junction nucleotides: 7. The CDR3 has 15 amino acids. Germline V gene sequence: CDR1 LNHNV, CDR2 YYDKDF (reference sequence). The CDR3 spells CATSSGSGGDNEQFF. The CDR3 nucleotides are TGTGCCACCAGCAGCGGGAGTGGGGGGGACAATGAGCAGTTCTTC.

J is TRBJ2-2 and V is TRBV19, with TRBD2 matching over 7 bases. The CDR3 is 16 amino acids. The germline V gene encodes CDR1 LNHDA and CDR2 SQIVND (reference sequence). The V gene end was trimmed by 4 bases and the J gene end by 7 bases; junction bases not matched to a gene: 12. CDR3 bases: TGTGCCAGTAGTAGAATTTTGATCGGGGGGAGCGGGGAGCTGTTTTTT. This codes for CASSRILIGGSGELFF.

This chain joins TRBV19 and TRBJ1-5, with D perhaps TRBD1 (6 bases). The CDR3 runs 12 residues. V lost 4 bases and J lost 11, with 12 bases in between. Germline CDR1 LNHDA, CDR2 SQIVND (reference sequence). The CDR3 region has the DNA TGTGCCAGTAGTACAGGGGCCCTCGCCCAGCATTTT. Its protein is CASSTGALAQHF.

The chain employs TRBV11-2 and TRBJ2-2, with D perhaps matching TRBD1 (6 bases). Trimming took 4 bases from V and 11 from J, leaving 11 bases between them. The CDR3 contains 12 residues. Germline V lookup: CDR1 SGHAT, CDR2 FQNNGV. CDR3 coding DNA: TGTGCCAGCAGCTACCGACAGGTCGAGCTGTTTTTT. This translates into CASSYRQVELFF.

CDR3 residues: CASSHPLGTSGRNEQYF. CDR3 DNA: TGTGCCAGCAGCCACCCACTGGGAACTAGCGGGAGGAACGAGCAGTACTTC. This chain connects TRBV4-2 to TRBJ2-7, with TRBD2 matching 12 bases. The germline V gene has CDR1 LGHNA and CDR2 YNFKEQ. The CDR3 is made up of 17 amino acids. The J segment lost 5 bases and the V segment lost 3 bases, leaving 11 bases of the junction unmatched.

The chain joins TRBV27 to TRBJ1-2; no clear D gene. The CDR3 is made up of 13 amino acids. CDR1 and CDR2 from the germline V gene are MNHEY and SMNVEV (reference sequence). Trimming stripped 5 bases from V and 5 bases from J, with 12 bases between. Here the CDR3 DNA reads TGTGCCAGCAGTCCTATAACAGAATATGGCTACACCTTC. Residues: CASSPITEYGYTF.